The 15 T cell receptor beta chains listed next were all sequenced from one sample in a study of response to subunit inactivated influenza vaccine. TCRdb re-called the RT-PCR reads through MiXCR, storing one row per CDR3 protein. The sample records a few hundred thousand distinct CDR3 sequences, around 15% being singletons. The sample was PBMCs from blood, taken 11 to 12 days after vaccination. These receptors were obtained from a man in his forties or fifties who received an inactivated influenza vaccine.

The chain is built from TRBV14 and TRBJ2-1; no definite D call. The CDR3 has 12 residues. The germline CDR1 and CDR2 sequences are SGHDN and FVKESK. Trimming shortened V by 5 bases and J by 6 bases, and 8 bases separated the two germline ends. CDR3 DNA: TGTGCCAGCAGCTACACTCCCAATGAGCAGTTCTTC. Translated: CASSYTPNEQFF.

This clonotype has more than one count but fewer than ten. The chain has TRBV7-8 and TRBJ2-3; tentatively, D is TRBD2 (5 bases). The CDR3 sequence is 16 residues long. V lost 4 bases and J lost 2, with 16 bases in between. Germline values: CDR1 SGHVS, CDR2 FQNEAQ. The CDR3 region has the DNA TGTGCCAGCAGCTCCGACGTGGGTAGCGACACAGATACGCAGTATTTT. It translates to CASSSDVGSDTDTQYF.

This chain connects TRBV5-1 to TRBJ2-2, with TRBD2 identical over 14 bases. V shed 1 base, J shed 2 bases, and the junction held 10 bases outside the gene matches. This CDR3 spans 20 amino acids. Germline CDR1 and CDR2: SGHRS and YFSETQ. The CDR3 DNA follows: TGCGCCAGCAGCTTGTTGGGGACTAGCGGGGGCCTATCAAACACCGGGGAGCTGTTTTTT. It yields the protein CASSLLGTSGGLSNTGELFF.

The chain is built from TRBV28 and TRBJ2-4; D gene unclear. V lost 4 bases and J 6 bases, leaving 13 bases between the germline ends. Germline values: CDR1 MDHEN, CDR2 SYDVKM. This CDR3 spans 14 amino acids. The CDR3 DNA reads TGTGCCAGCAGTTCCCCCGGCGGATTAAACATTCAGTACTTC. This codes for CASSSPGGLNIQYF.

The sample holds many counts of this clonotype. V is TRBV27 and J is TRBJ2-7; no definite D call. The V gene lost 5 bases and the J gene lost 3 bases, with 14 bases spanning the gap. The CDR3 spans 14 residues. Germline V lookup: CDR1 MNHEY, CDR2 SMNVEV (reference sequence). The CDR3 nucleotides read TGTGCCAGCAGTGACTTCGGTAGGGACTACGAGCAGTACTTC. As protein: CASSDFGRDYEQYF.

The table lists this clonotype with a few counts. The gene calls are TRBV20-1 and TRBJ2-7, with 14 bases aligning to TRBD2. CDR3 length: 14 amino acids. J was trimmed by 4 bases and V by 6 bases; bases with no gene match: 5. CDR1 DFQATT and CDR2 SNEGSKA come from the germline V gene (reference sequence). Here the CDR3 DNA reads TGCAGTGCGAAGACTAGCGGGAGGGTATACGAGCAGTACTTC. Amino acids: CSAKTSGRVYEQYF.

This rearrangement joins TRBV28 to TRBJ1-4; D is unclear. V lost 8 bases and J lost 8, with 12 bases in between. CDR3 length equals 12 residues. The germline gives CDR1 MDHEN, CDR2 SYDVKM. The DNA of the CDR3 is TGTGCCAGCGGTCCCCCGAGGGAAAAACTGTTTTTT. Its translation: CASGPPREKLFF.

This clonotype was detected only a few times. The CDR3 DNA reads as TGCAGCGGAACTAGCGGGGGGGCCGATGAGCAGTTCTTC. Its protein product is CSGTSGGADEQFF. The chain has TRBV29-1 and TRBJ2-1, with 13 bases aligning to TRBD2. The germline V gene has CDR1 SQVTM and CDR2 ANQGSEA. The length of the CDR3 is 13 residues. The V segment lost 7 bases and the J segment 8 bases; nucleotides outside the gene matches: 5.

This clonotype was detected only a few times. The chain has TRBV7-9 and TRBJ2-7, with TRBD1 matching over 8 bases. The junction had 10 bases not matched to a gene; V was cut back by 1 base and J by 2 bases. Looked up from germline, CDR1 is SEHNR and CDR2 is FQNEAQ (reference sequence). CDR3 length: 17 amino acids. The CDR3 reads CASSLVGWGQVTYEQYF. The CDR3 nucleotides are TGTGCCAGCAGCTTAGTCGGGTGGGGACAGGTGACCTACGAGCAGTACTTC.

In nucleotides, the CDR3 is TGTGCCAGCAGTGCCCCTAATATCTACGAGCAGTACTTC. Protein product: CASSAPNIYEQYF. The genes are TRBV28 and TRBJ2-7; D is undetermined. CDR3 length: 13 residues. In germline, CDR1 is MDHEN, CDR2 SYDVKM. Trimming cost V 5 bases and J 3 bases, with 11 bases left between them.

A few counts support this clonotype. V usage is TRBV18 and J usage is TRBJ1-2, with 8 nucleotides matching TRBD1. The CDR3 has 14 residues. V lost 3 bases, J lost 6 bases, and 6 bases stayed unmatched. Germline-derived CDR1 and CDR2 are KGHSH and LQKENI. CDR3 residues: CASSPKTGGNGYTF. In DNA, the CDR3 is TGTGCCAGCTCACCCAAAACAGGGGGAAATGGCTACACCTTC.

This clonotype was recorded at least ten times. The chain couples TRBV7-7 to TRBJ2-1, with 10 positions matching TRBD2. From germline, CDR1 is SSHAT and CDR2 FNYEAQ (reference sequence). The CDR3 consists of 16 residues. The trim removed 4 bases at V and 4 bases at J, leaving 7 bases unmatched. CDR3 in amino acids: CASSSQPGLAYNEQFF. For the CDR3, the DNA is TGTGCCAGCAGCTCTCAACCGGGACTAGCGTACAATGAGCAGTTCTTC.

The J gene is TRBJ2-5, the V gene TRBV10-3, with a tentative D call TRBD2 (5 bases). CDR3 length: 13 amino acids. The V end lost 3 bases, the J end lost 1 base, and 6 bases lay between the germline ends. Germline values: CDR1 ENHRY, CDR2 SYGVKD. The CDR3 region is CAISDEGQETQYF. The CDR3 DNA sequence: TGTGCCATCAGTGATGAGGGCCAAGAGACCCAGTACTTC.

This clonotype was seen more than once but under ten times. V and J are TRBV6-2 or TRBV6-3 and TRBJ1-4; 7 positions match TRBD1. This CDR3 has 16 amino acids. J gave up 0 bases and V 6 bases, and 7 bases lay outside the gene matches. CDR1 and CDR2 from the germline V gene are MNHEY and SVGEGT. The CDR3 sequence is CASRPQGDTTNEKLFF. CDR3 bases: TGTGCCAGCAGACCCCAGGGGGACACAACTAATGAAAAACTGTTTTTT.

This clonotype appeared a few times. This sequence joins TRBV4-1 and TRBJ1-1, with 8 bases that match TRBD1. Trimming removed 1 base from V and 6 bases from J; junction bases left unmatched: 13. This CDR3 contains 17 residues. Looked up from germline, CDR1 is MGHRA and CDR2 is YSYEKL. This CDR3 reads CASSQVPGGARASEAFF. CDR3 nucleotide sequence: TGCGCCAGCAGCCAAGTACCAGGGGGCGCGAGGGCTTCTGAAGCTTTCTTT.